Detailed here is one T cell receptor beta chain. The sample originates from a study of shared clonotypes between healthy human individuals. HIV-negative, healthy adults without recent acute infections or vaccinations were the donors. Splitting of CD4+ cells produced CD45RA+ naive and CD45RA-negative memory subsets. Deletions cut 4 bases from V and 1 base from J, with 11 bases between. Germline values: CDR1 SGHDT, CDR2 YYEEEE. The CDR3 consists of 14 residues. TCRdb's table, derived via immunoSEQ multiplex PCR, lists solely in-frame clones and lacks some. The sample has millions of clones; approximately 95% are singletons.

The sequence was collected from a young man in good health. Some clones in this sample may be carry-over from other donors' samples. The material sequenced was naive CD4+ T cells from PBMCs. The subset was: CD45RA+ positively selected. The rearrangement links TRBV5-6 to TRBJ1-1; no reliable D call. The CDR3 protein is CASSIQAKNTEAFF. For the CDR3, the DNA is TGTGCCAGCAGCATCCAAGCGAAGAACACTGAAGCTTTCTTT.